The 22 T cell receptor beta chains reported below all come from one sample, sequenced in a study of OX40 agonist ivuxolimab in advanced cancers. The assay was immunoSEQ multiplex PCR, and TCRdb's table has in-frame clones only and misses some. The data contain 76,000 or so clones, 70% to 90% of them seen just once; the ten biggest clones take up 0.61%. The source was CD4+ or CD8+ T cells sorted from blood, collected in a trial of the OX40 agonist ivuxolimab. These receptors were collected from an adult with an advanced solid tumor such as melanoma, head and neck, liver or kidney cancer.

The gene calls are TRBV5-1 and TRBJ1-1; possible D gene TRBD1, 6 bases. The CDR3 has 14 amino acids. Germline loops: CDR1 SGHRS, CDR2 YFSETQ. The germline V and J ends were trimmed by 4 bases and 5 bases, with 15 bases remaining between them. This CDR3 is CASSDENRVTEAFF. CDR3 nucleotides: TGCGCCAGCAGCGATGAGAACAGGGTGACTGAAGCTTTCTTT. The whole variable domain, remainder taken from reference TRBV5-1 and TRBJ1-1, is KAGVTQTPRYLIKTRGQQVTLSCSPISGHRSVSWYQQTPGQGLQFLFEYFSETQRNKGNFPGRFSGRQFSNSRSEMNVSTLELGDSALYLCASSDENRVTEAFFGQGTRLTVV.

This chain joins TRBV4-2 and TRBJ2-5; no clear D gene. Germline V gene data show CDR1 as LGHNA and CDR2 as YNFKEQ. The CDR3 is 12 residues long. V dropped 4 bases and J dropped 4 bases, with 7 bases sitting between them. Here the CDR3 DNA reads TGTGCCAGCAGCCTGAGCCTAGAGACCCAGTACTTC. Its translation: CASSLSLETQYF.

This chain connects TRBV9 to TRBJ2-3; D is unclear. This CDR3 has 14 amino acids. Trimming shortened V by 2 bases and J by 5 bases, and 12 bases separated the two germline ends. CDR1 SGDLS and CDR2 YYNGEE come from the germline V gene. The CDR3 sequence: CASSVLPRGDTQYF. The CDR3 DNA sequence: TGTGCCAGCAGCGTCTTGCCCCGAGGAGATACGCAGTATTTT.

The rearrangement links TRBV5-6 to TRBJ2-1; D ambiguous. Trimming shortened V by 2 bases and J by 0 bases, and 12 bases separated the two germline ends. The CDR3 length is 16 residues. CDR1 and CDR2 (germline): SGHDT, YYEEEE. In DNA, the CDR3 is TGTGCCAGCAGCTTAACGGCCGTTAGCTCCTACAATGAGCAGTTCTTC. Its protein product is CASSLTAVSSYNEQFF.

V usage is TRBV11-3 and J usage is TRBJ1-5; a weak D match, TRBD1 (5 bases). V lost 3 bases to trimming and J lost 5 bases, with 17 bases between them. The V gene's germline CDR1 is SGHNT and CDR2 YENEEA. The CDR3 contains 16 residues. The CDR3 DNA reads TGTGCCAGCAGCTTGATTCGCCAGGGCCCCGATCAGCCCCAGCATTTT. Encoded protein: CASSLIRQGPDQPQHF.

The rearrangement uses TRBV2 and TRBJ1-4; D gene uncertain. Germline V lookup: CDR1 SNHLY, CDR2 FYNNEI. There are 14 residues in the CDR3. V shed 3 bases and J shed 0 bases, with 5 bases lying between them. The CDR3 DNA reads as TGTGCCAGCAGTGATCGGACAACTAATGAAAAACTGTTTTTT. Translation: CASSDRTTNEKLFF.

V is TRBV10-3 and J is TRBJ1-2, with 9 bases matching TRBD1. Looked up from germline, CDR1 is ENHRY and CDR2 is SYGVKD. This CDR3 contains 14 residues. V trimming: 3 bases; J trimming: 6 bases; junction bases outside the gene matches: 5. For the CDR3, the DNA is TGTGCCATCAGTGATAACGGACAGGGGAATGGCTACACCTTC. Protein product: CAISDNGQGNGYTF.

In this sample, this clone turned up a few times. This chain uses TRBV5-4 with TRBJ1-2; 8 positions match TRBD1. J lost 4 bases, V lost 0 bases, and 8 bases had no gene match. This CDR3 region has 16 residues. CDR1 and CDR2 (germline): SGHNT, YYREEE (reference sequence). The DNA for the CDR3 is TGTGCCAGCAGCTTGGAGTCAGGGGGCCTTGTCTATGGCTACACCTTC. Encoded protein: CASSLESGGLVYGYTF.

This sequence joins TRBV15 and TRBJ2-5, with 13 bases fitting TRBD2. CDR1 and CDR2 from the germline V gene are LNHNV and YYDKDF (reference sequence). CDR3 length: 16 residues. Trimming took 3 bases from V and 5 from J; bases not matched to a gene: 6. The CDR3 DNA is TGTGCCACCAGCAGGGCCGGGACTAGCGGGGCGGAGACCCAGTACTTC. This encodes CATSRAGTSGAETQYF. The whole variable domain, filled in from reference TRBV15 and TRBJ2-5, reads DAMVIQNPRYQVTQFGKPVTLSCSQTLNHNVMYWYQQKSSQAPKLLFHYYDKDFNNEADTPDNFQSRRPNTSFCFLDIRSPGLGDTAMYLCATSRAGTSGAETQYFGPGTRLLVL.

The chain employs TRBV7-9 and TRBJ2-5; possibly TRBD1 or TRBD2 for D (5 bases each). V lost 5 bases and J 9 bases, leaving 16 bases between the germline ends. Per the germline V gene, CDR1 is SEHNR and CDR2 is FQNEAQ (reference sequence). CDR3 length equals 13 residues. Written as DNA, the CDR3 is TGTGCCAGCAGCGTCGAGGGACCCCGGGCCCAGTACTTC. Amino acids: CASSVEGPRAQYF.

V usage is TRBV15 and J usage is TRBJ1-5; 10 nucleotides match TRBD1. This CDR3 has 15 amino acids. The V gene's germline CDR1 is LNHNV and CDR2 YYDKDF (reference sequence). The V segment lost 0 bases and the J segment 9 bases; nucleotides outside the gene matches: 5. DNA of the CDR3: TGTGCCACCAGCAGAGAGGGGACAGGGGAGGGGCCCCAGCATTTT. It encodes CATSREGTGEGPQHF.

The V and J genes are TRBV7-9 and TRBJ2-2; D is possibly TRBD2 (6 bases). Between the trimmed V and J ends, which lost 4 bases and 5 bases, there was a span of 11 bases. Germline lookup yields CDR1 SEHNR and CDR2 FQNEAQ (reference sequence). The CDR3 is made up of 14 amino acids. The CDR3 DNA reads TGTGCCAGCAGCTCAAGCGGAGGGACCGGGGAGCTGTTTTTT. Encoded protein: CASSSSGGTGELFF.

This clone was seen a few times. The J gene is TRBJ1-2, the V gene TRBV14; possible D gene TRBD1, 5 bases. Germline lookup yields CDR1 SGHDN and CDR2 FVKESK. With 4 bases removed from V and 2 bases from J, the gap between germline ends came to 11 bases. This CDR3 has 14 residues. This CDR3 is CASSLGRGNYGYTF. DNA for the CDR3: TGTGCCAGCAGCCTGGGACGGGGAAACTATGGCTACACCTTC.

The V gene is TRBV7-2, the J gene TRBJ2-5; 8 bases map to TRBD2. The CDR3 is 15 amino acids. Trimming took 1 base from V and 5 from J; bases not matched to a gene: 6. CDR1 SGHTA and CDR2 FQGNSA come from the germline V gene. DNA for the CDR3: TGTGCCAGCAGCTTAGTCTCGGGGGGGCATGAGACCCAGTACTTC. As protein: CASSLVSGGHETQYF.

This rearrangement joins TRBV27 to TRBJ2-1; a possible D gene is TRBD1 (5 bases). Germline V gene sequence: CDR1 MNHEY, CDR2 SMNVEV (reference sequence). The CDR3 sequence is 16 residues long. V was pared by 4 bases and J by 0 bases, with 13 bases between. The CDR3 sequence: CASSSRRVVSYNEQFF. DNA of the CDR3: TGTGCCAGCAGTTCCCGCAGGGTAGTCTCCTACAATGAGCAGTTCTTC.

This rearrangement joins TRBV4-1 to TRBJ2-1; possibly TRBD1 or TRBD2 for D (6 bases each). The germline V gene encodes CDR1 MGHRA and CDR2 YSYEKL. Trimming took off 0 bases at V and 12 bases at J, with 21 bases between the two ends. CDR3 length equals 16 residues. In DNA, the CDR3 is TGCGCCAGCAGCCAAGACGGGACGGAGACAAAGGGGGGGCAGTTCTTC. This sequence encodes CASSQDGTETKGGQFF.

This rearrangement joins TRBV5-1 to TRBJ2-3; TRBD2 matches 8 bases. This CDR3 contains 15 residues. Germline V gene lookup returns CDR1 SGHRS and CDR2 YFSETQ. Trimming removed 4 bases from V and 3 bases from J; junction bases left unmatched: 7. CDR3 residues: CASSSGAGGTDTQYF. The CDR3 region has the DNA TGCGCCAGCAGCAGTGGTGCGGGGGGTACAGATACGCAGTATTTT. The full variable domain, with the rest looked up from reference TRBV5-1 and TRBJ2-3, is KAGVTQTPRYLIKTRGQQVTLSCSPISGHRSVSWYQQTPGQGLQFLFEYFSETQRNKGNFPGRFSGRQFSNSRSEMNVSTLELGDSALYLCASSSGAGGTDTQYFGPGTRLTVL.

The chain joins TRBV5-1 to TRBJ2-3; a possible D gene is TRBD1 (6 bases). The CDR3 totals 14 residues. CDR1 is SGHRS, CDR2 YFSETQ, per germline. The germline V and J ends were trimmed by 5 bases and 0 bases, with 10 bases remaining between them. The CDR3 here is CASSRTVSTDTQYF. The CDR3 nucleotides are TGCGCCAGCAGTCGGACAGTTAGCACAGATACGCAGTATTTT.

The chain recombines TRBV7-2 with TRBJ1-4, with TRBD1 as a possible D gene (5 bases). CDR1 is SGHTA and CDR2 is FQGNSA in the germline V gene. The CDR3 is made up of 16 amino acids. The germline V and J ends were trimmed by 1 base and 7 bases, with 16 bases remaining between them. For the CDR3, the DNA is TGTGCCAGCAGCTTAGTTAGGGCAGCCCAGGGTGAAAAACTGTTTTTT. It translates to CASSLVRAAQGEKLFF. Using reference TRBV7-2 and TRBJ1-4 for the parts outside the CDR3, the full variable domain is GAGVSQSPSNKVTEKGKDVELRCDPISGHTALYWYRQSLGQGLEFLIYFQGNSAPDKSGLPSDRFSAERTGGSVSTLTIQRTQQEDSAVYLCASSLVRAAQGEKLFFGSGTQLSVL.

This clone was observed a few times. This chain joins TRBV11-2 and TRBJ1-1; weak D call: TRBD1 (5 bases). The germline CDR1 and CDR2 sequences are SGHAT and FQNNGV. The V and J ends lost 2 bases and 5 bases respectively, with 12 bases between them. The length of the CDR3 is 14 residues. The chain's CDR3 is CASSLSDRGTEAFF. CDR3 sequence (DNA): TGTGCCAGCAGCTTATCGGATAGGGGTACTGAAGCTTTCTTT. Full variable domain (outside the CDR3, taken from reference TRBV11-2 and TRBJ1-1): EAGVAQSPRYKIIEKRQSVAFWCNPISGHATLYWYQQILGQGPKLLIQFQNNGVVDDSQLPKDRFSAERLKGVDSTLKIQPAKLEDSAVYLCASSLSDRGTEAFFGQGTRLTVV.

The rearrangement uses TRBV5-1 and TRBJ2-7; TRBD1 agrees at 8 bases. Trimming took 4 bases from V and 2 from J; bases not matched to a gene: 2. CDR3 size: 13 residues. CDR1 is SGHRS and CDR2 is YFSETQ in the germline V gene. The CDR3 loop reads CASSLDRAYEQYF. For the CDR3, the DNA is TGCGCCAGCAGCCTGGACAGGGCCTACGAGCAGTACTTC. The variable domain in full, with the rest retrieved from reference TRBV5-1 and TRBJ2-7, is KAGVTQTPRYLIKTRGQQVTLSCSPISGHRSVSWYQQTPGQGLQFLFEYFSETQRNKGNFPGRFSGRQFSNSRSEMNVSTLELGDSALYLCASSLDRAYEQYFGPGTRLTVT.

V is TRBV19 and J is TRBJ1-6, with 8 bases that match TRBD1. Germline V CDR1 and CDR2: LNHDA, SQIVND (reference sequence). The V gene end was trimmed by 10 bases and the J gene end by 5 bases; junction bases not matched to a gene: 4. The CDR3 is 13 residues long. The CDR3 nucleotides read TGTGCCATCCGGGACAGGAATAATTCACCCCTCCACTTT. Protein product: CAIRDRNNSPLHF.